The text below deals with one TCR beta chain. Per the germline V gene, CDR1 is SNHLY and CDR2 is FYNNEI. J lost 5 bases, V lost 5 bases, and 9 bases had no gene match. The CDR3 runs to 14 residues. The data are from a study of T cell responses to AZD1222 COVID-19 vaccine. The table came from immunoSEQ multiplex PCR; TCRdb's copy has only in-frame clones and leaves some out. The sample lists 150,000 to 200,000 clones, approximately 90% occurring once. The input for sequencing was peripheral blood, taken 28 days after the second dose of the MenACWY control vaccine. This clonotype was sampled from an adult who received the MenACWY meningococcal vaccine as a control. The chain employs TRBV2 and TRBJ2-7; 7 bases agree with TRBD1. CDR3 coding DNA: TGTGCCAGCAGTTCCGACAGGGATAGAGACGAGCAGTACTTC. Translation gives CASSSDRDRDEQYF.